This T cell receptor beta chain is from a study of cytomegalovirus exposure and HLA in healthy donors (dated by TCRdb to 2015 to 2018). Notes on the research overall: An earlier analysis of several hundred of the donors reported 250 to 300 Gb of sequence data and 100 million to 130 million unique TCR beta sequences from roughly 180 million T cells. Roughly 300 gigabases of sequencing data and 70 million to 100 million unique TCR sequences made up an early release that covered 500 to 700 HLA-typed donors. Among the roughly 400 genotyped donors, around 81% belonged to the genetic ancestry cluster associated with self-reported Caucasian donors. The study was designed to test whether signatures of past pathogen exposure could be identified by cataloging public T cell receptors. The T cell repertoires of some 700 subjects were profiled by immunosequencing and related to cytomegalovirus serostatus. Besides the first cohort of around 700 subjects, a separate validation cohort made up of roughly 130 different subjects was used. The study combined high-throughput TCR immunosequencing, statistical association of individual TCRs with disease status, and machine learning to predict cytomegalovirus infection status. A later analysis re-examined previously published TCR beta repertoires from 600 to 700 donors and added high-resolution HLA genotyping to investigate patterns of TCR occurrence. The later analysis used no new phenotypic data to find candidate immune exposures, relying instead on TCR beta sequences and their occurrence across donors. In an earlier analysis of 587 of the donors, high-throughput TCR beta sequencing was used to judge whether each TCR beta V gene segment behaved as functional or pseudogenic. Donor age, sex, ethnicity and CMV serostatus were compiled together with the repertoire data. A later genetic analysis took genome-wide SNP genotypes for about three fifths of the 666 donors and used that subset as a discovery cohort. All discovery cohort repertoires had been generated on a single sequencing platform. HLA typing included class I and class II loci at four-digit resolution. The number of typed donors differed by locus: about 620-640 for A, B, C, DRB1 and DQB1; some 540 for DQA1; some 590 for DPA1; and roughly 470 for DPB1. About five DR-DQ haplotypes were treated as single units for association and clustering because of strong linkage in the cohort. On average, roughly 240,000 unique TCR beta nucleotide sequences were sequenced per donor among fewer than 500 genotyped donors of the cohort, with roughly a sixth of those sequences being non-productive.

V has 1 base trimmed and J has 3 bases trimmed; junction bases matching no gene number 1. From the germline V gene, CDR1 is SGHTA and CDR2 is FQGNSA. The CDR3 sequence holds 14 residues, the cysteine and phenylalanine included. The DNA shown is the 42-base CDR3, in frame from base 1. The cohort comprised 666 healthy bone marrow donors. At the time of sampling, all cohort members were nominally healthy, though unrecorded immune exposures were likely present. The donor tested CMV seropositive, placing the donor among the 290 or so seropositive members of the cohort. Each donor provided a peripheral blood sample, and peripheral blood mononuclear cells were used for TCR beta sequencing. Genomic DNA was extracted from the blood cell samples with the Qiagen DNeasy Blood Extraction Kit. Summary of the overall study and its limitations: Correlated functional status among segregating V segments might be attributable to linkage disequilibrium, but an unknown experimental factor could not be ruled out. Assigning TCR associations to individual alleles was difficult when HLA alleles, especially DR and DQ, strongly co-occurred. An earlier analysis of 587 of the donors showed that most TCR beta V segments appeared in productive rearrangements either about 90% or about 30% of the time, which broadly matched IMGT annotations. According to the authors, the approach could potentially be generalized to other disease states and immunological phenotypes. Specific HLA alleles were associated with more than 15,000 TCR beta sequences at a false discovery rate of 0.05 in a later analysis. The classifier was reported to diagnose cytomegalovirus status with high specificity and sensitivity in both the original and validation cohorts. Because HLA typing was unavailable for some donors at each locus, only the typed subset was used in association tests. According to a later analysis, TCR association rates differed among HLA loci, with DRB1 alleles showing the most associated TCRs and HLA-C alleles showing the fewest. In a later analysis, several top co-occurrence clusters were reported to appear linked to parvovirus B19, influenza, CMV and Epstein-Barr virus. A further reported finding was that TCR beta sequences accurately predicted the HLA-A and HLA-B alleles for most subjects in the first cohort. Some IMGT-functional V segments, including TRBV6-2 and TRBV6-3, could not be distinguished by the 87-base-pair reads and were therefore excluded. A few of the identified cytomegalovirus-associated TCR beta chains were confirmed in vitro to be specific for cytomegalovirus antigens. Most CMV-associated TCR beta chains appeared to be HLA-restricted in a later analysis, and the HLA associations seemed to be driven largely by CMV exposure. The study listed 164 TCR beta chains as associated with cytomegalovirus. An association between a missense DCLRE1C variant and V-gene and J-gene trimming of TCR beta chains was found in a later genetic analysis and replicated in an independent cohort. In a later analysis, HLA-associated TCR beta chains were found to be more clonally expanded and to have lower generation probabilities than equally common non-associated chains. Roughly uniform sequencing depth across donors was assumed in presence/absence analyses, although this assumption may not hold. For the cohort, immune exposure information was limited to CMV serostatus. Most TCR sequences were observed very rarely across donors, whereas some public TCRs were present in many individuals. In a later genetic analysis, fewer N-insertions in productive TCRs were reported among donors in an Asian-associated ancestry cluster than the roughly 700-donor mean. The sequencing pipeline was judged likely to have produced a cluster of highly shared sequence variants as a technical artifact. Over 15 rarely observed V segments, including chromosome 9 orphons, were excluded from the earlier analysis of about 610 of the donors because counts were too low. In this cohort, only TCR beta chains were sequenced, and detectable features were limited by the absence of alpha or paired-chain data.

Libraries were built with the immunoSEQ multiplex PCR assay. A mixture of 60 forward primers for TCR Vbeta segments and 13 reverse primers for TCR Jbeta segments was used in the multiplex PCR. A multiplex PCR assay on genomic DNA amplified the CDR3 region of rearranged TCR beta genes. On the Illumina HiSeq System, the amplified TCR beta libraries were sequenced as 87-base-pair reads. For the original study's pipeline: A later analysis counted 75 million to 100 million unique TCR beta chains across the 670 or so repertoires, and approximately 11 million of these chains were shared by at least two donors. A nearest-neighbor algorithm error-corrected the raw reads and collapsed the reads into unique sequences, merging closely related sequences to remove PCR and sequencing errors. Alignment of CDR3 sequences to IMGT reference sequences was used to assign V, D and J gene segments. For a sequence to be retained, a match of at least six nucleotides to both a V gene segment and a J gene segment was required. A rearrangement was called productive if the CDR3 had no stop codons and remained in frame with V and J, and every other rearrangement was called non-productive. Following IMGT convention, CDR3 was defined as the stretch from the second conserved V-encoded cysteine up to the conserved J-encoded phenylalanine. The earlier analysis of about 500 of the donors excluded sequences that lacked an unambiguous match to a single V gene segment. An earlier analysis of almost 600 of the donors classified V segments as functional when productive rearrangements were above 56.7% and as segregating when the standard deviation between donors was above 5%. A statistical classification framework was developed to diagnose cytomegalovirus status using the catalog of TCR beta chain sequences. A later analysis assigned V and J genes by comparing TCR nucleotide sequences with IMGT/GENE-DB human TR gene sequences. In a later analysis, CDR3 sequences and most-parsimonious VDJ recombination scenarios were assigned using the TCRdist pipeline. In a later analysis, every TCR beta chain was defined by the combination of its CDR3 amino acid sequence and its V-gene family, and reads without a unique V-gene family were dropped. In a later analysis, some 600 highly shared, low-generation-probability nucleotide sequences were removed to address suspected cross-contamination and a sequencing artifact. A later analysis calculated a clonal expansion index for each public chain from normalized within-repertoire ranks of inferred template counts. Generation probabilities in a later analysis came from a VDJ recombination model fitted to out-of-frame rearrangements, and those results were checked against IGoR. In a later analysis, TCR-TCR, TCR-HLA and TCR-CMV co-occurrence was scored with hypergeometric tests, and a repertoire-size bias correction was applied to TCR pairs. False discovery rates were estimated in a later analysis by permuting HLA or CMV assignments 20 times. In a later analysis, co-occurring TCRs were grouped using DBSCAN, and TCRdist sequence similarity was added for clustering within HLA-allele-positive subsets. Repertoires with fewer than 30,000 or more than 120,000 public chains, plus five repertoires with anomalous nucleotide sharing, were excluded from co-occurrence clustering. TCRdb obtained this table from immuneACCESS and retained in-frame rearrangements with V and J assigned. These tables miss some clones; where compared with another copy, unresolved V genes account for less than half of the shortfall, and the remainder is unexplained. That table supplies the V and J calls and clone size; D and trimming were determined from the DNA. The sample table holds about 50,000 clones, of which 60% to 85% were seen once. 8.1% of the sample goes to the ten largest clones.

This clone appeared a single time. The specificity of this receptor is unknown. Qualities for individual bases were not recorded, and no much larger clone is one base off. Sequenced material: PBMCs. The chain was built from TRBV7-2 and TRBJ2-7, with TRBD2 matching 9 junction bases. The sequence derives from a man aged 25 to 40 in good health and CMV-seropositive. CDR3 protein: CASSLGRGGYEQYF. The base sequence is TGTGCCAGCAGCTTAGGGCGGGGGGGCTACGAGCAGTACTTC.